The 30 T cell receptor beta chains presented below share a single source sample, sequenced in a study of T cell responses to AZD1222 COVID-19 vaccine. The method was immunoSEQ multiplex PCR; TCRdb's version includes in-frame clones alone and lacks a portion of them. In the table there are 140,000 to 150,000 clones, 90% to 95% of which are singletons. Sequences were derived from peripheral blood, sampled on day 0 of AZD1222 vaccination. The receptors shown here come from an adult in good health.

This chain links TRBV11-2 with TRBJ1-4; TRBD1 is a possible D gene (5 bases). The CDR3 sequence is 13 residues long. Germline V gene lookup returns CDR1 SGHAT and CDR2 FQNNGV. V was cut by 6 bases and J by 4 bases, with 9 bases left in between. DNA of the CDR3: TGTGCCAGCAGACAGGACAATAATGAAAAACTGTTTTTT. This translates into CASRQDNNEKLFF.

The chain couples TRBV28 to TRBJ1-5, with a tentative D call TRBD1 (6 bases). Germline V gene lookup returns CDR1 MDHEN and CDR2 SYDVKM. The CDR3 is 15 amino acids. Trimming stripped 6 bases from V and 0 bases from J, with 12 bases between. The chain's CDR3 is CASRYGGASNQPQHF. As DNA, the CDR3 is TGTGCCAGCAGGTACGGGGGGGCTAGCAATCAGCCCCAGCATTTT.

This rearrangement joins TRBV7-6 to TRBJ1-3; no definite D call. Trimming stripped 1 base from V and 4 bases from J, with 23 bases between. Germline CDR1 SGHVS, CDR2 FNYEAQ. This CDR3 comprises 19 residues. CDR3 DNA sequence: TGTGCCAGCAGCTTAGATTCTGCAGCCGGGTTATCGTCCGGAAACACCATATATTTT. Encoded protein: CASSLDSAAGLSSGNTIYF.

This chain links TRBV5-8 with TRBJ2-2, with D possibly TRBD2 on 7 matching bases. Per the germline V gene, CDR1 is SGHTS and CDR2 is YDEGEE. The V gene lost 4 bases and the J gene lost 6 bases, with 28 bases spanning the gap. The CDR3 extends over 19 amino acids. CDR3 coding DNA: TGTGCCAGCAGCCTATGGAAGGGGGGGCCAATTTTATTTTCCGGGGAGCTGTTTTTT. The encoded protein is CASSLWKGGPILFSGELFF. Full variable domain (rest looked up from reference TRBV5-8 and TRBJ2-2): EAGVTQSPTHLIKTRGQQATLRCSPISGHTSVYWYQQALGLGLQFLLWYDEGEERNRGNFPPRFSGRQFPNYSSELNVNALELEDSALYLCASSLWKGGPILFSGELFFGEGSRLTVL.

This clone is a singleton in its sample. The CDR3 bases are TGTGCCAGCAGTGGACCGAGGGCAGGGCGGTACGGCTACACCTTC. It yields the protein CASSGPRAGRYGYTF. The chain is built from TRBV25-1 and TRBJ1-2; D may be TRBD1 (5 bases). Per germline, CDR1 MGHDK and CDR2 SYGVNS. V was clipped by 4 bases and J by 8 bases, with 20 bases between them. The CDR3 is 15 residues long.

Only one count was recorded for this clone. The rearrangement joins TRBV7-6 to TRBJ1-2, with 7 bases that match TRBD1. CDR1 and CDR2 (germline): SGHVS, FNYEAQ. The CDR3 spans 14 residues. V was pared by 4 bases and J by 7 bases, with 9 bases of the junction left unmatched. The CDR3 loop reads CASSSPQGDSGYTF. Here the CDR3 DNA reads TGTGCCAGCAGCTCACCTCAGGGGGATTCTGGCTACACCTTC.

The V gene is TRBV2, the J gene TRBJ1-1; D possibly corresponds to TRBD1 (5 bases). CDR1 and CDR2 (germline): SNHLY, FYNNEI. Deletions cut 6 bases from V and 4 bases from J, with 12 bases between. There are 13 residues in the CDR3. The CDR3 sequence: CASSSQGSTEAFF. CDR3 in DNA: TGTGCCAGCAGCTCGCAGGGTAGCACTGAAGCTTTCTTT.

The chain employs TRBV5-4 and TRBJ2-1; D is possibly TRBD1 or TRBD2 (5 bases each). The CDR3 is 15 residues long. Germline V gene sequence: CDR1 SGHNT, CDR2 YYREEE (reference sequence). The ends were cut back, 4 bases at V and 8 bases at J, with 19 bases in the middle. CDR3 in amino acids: CASSPGAGDWDEQFF. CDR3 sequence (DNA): TGTGCCAGCAGCCCCGGGGCAGGCGATTGGGATGAGCAGTTCTTC.

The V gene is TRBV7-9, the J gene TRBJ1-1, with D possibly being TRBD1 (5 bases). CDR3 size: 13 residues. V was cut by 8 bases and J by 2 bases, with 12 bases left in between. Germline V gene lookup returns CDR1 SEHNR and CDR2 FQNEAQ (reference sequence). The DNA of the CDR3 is TGTGCCAGCGGTACAGGAGTTAACACTGAAGCTTTCTTT. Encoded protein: CASGTGVNTEAFF.

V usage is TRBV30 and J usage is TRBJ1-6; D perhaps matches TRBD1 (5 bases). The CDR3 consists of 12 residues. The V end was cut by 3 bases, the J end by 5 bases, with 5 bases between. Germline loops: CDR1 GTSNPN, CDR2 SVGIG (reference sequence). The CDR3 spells CAWSRDNSPLHF. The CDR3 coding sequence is TGTGCCTGGAGCAGGGATAATTCACCCCTCCACTTT.

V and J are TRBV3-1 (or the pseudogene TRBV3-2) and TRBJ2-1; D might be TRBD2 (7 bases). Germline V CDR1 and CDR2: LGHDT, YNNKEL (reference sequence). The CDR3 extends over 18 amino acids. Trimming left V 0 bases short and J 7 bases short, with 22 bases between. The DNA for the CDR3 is TGTGCCAGCAGCCAAGAATACGGGGGGCCCTCGATGGGGAATGAGCAGTTCTTC. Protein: CASSQEYGGPSMGNEQFF.

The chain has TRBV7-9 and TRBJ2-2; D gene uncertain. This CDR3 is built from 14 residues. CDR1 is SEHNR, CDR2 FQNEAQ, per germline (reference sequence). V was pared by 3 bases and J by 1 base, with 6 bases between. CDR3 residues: CASSLDWNTGELFF. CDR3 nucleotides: TGTGCCAGCAGCTTGGATTGGAACACCGGGGAGCTGTTTTTT.

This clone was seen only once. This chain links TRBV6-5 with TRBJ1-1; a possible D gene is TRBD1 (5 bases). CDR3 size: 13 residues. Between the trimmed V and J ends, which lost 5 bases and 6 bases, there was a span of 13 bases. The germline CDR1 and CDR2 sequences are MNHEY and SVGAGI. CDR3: CASSLGRFAEAFF. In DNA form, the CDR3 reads TGTGCCAGCAGTCTGGGACGATTCGCTGAAGCTTTCTTT.

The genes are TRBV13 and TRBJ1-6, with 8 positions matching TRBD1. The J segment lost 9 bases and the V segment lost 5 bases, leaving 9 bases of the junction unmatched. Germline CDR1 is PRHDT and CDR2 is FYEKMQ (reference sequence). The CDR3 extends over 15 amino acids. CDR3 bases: TGTGCCAGCAGCGCCGGACAGGGTGGTCGTTCACCCCTCCACTTT. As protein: CASSAGQGGRSPLHF.

The chain's CDR3 is CASTDGGGAPGNTIYF. Written as DNA, the CDR3 is TGTGCCAGCACCGATGGGGGAGGGGCGCCGGGAAACACCATATATTTT. The rearrangement uses TRBV2 and TRBJ1-3; TRBD1 is a possible D gene (5 bases). Trimming cost V 7 bases and J 4 bases, with 20 bases left between them. Germline loops: CDR1 SNHLY, CDR2 FYNNEI. The CDR3 contains 16 residues.

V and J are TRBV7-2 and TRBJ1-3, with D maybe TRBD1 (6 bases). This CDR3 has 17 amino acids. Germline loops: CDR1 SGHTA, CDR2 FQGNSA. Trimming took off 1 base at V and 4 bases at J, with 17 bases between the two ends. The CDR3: CASSLGEWGAAGNTIYF. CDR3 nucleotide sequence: TGTGCCAGCAGCTTAGGGGAGTGGGGGGCAGCCGGAAACACCATATATTTT.

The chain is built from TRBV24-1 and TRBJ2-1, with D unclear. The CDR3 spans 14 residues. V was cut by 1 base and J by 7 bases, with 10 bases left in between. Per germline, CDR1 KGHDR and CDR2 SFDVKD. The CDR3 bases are TGTGCCACCAGTGATTTCTTAGGCTCAAATGAGCAGTTCTTC. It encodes CATSDFLGSNEQFF.

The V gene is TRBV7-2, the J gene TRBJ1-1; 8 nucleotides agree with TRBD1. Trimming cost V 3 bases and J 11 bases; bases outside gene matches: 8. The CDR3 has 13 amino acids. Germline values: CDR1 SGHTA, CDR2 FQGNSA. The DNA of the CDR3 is TGTGCCAGCAGCTTTGGGACAGGACCGGGCGCTTTCTTT. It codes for CASSFGTGPGAFF. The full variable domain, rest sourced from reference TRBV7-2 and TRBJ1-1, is GAGVSQSPSNKVTEKGKDVELRCDPISGHTALYWYRQSLGQGLEFLIYFQGNSAPDKSGLPSDRFSAERTGGSVSTLTIQRTQQEDSAVYLCASSFGTGPGAFFGQGTRLTVV.

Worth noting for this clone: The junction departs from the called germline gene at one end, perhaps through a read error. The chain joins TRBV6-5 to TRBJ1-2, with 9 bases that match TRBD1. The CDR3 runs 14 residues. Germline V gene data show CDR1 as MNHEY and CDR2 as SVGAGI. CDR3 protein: CASSDSTGGYGYTF. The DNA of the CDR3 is TGTGCCAGCAGTGACTCGACAGGGGGCTATGGCTACACCTTC.

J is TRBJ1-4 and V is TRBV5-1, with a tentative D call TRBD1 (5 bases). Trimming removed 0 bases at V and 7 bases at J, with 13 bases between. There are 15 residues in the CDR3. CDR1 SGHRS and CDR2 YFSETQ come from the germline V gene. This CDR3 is CASSLVGGGSEKLFF. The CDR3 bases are TGCGCCAGCAGCTTGGTTGGGGGAGGTAGTGAAAAACTGTTTTTT.

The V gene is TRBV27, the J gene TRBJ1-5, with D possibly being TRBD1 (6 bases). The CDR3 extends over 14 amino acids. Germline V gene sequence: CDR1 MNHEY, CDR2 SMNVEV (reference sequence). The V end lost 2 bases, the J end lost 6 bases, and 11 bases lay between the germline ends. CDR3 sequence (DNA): TGTGCCAGCAGTTTAGGGGGGGCGAGTCAGCCCCAGCATTTT. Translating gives CASSLGGASQPQHF.

The chain's CDR3 is CASSPQGGVSYEQYF. CDR3 nucleotides: TGTGCCAGCAGCCCCCAGGGGGGGGTCTCCTACGAGCAGTACTTC. The chain recombines TRBV11-3 with TRBJ2-7; the D gene could be TRBD1 or TRBD2 (7 bases each). Deletions cut 5 bases from V and 0 bases from J, with 14 bases between. Germline V CDR1 and CDR2: SGHNT, YENEEA. The CDR3 consists of 15 residues. Full variable domain (outside the CDR3, taken from reference TRBV11-3 and TRBJ2-7): EAGVVQSPRYKIIEKKQPVAFWCNPISGHNTLYWYLQNLGQGPELLIRYENEEAVDDSQLPKDRFSAERLKGVDSTLKIQPAELGDSAVYLCASSPQGGVSYEQYFGPGTRLTVT.

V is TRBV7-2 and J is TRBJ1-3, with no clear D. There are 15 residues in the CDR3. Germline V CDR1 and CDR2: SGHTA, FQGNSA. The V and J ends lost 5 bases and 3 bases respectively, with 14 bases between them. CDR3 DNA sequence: TGTGCCAGCAGCCACCGGGTGGCGGGTGGAAACACCATATATTTT. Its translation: CASSHRVAGGNTIYF.

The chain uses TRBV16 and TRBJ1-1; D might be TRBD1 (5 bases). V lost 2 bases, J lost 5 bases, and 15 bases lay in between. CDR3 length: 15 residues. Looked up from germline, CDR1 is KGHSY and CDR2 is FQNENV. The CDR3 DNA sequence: TGTGCCAGCAGCCAAGGGGAGGGGATTCGGACTGAAGCTTTCTTT. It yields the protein CASSQGEGIRTEAFF.

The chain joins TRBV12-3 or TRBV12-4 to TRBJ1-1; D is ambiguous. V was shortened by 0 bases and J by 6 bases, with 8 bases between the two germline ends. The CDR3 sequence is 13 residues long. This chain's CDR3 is CASSLAGESEAFF. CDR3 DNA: TGTGCCAGCAGTTTAGCGGGAGAATCTGAAGCTTTCTTT.

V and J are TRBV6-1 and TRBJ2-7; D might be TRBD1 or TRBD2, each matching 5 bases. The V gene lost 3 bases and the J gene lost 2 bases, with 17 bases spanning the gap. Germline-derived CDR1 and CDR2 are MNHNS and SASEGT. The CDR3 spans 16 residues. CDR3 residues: CASSDPGTPSTYEQYF. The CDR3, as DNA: TGTGCCAGCAGTGACCCCGGGACCCCAAGCACCTACGAGCAGTACTTC.

CDR3 protein: CSPCLGGPEAFF. The CDR3, as DNA: TGCAGCCCTTGCTTGGGGGGGCCTGAAGCTTTCTTT. This chain connects TRBV29-1 to TRBJ1-1, with TRBD1 as a possible D gene (6 bases). Germline assignment: CDR1 SQVTM and CDR2 ANQGSEA. V shed 8 bases and J shed 6 bases, with 16 bases lying between them. CDR3 length equals 12 residues. Variable domain in full (rest from reference TRBV29-1 and TRBJ1-1): SAVISQKPSRDICQRGTSLTIQCQVDSQVTMMFWYRQQPGQSLTLIATANQGSEATYESGFVIDKFPISRPNLTFSTLTVSNMSPEDSSIYLCSPCLGGPEAFFGQGTRLTVV.

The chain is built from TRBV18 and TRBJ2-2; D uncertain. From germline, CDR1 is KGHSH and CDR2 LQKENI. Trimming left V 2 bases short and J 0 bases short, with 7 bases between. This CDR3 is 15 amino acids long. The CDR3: CASSPGRSNTGELFF. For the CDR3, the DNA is TGTGCCAGCTCACCAGGCAGGTCGAACACCGGGGAGCTGTTTTTT.

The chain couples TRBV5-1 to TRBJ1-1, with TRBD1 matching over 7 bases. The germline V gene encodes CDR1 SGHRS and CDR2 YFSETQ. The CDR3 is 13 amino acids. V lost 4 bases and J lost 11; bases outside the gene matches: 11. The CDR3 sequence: CASSIQGFEWAFF. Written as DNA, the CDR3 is TGCGCCAGCAGCATACAGGGGTTTGAGTGGGCTTTCTTT.

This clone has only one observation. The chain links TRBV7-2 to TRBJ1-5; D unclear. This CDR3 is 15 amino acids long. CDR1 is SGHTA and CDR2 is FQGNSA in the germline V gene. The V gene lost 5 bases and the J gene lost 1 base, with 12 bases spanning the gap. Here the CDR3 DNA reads TGTGCCAGCAGCCTAGTGGTTTTGAGCAATCAGCCCCAGCATTTT. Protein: CASSLVVLSNQPQHF.